One and the same sample provided the 14 T cell receptor beta chains below, sequenced in a study of cytomegalovirus exposure and HLA in healthy donors. PCR was performed using 60 Vbeta and 13 Jbeta primers. Assay: immunoSEQ multiplex PCR; the TCRdb copy retains only in-frame clones and omits some. This repertoire includes approximately 140,000 clones. Sequencing was done on a sample of PBMCs. These receptors came from a man between 40 and 49 years old in good health and CMV-seronegative.

This chain links TRBV9 with TRBJ1-1; D may be TRBD1 (6 bases). The CDR3 covers 13 residues. V shed 3 bases and J shed 4 bases, with 10 bases lying between them. Germline values: CDR1 SGDLS, CDR2 YYNGEE. The CDR3 reads CASSDRGGTEAFF. CDR3 nucleotide sequence: TGTGCCAGCAGCGATAGAGGGGGCACTGAAGCTTTCTTT.

The genes are TRBV5-1 and TRBJ2-1, with 8 bases matching TRBD2. Germline V lookup: CDR1 SGHRS, CDR2 YFSETQ. The CDR3 runs 16 residues. The trim removed 1 base at V and 8 bases at J, leaving 11 bases unmatched. CDR3 in DNA: TGCGCCAGCAGCTTGCCCCGGTTAGCGGGGACGGATGAGCAGTTCTTC. Translated, it gives CASSLPRLAGTDEQFF.

CDR3: CATHTGFNQPQHF. Here the CDR3 DNA reads TGTGCCACACACACAGGGTTCAATCAGCCCCAGCATTTT. The chain joins TRBV10-3 to TRBJ1-5; possible D gene TRBD1, 6 bases. The V gene's germline CDR1 is ENHRY and CDR2 SYGVKD. With 10 bases removed from V and 3 bases from J, the gap between germline ends came to 13 bases. The CDR3 runs to 13 residues.

The chain uses TRBV5-1 and TRBJ2-2, with D possibly TRBD1 on 5 matching bases. The CDR3 has 16 amino acids. Germline CDR1 SGHRS, CDR2 YFSETQ. V lost 1 base, J lost 6 bases, and 16 bases lay in between. In DNA, the CDR3 is TGCGCCAGCAGCTTGACCCCAGGGTATGGTGCCGGGGAGCTGTTTTTT. It encodes CASSLTPGYGAGELFF.

The J gene is TRBJ2-1, the V gene TRBV2, with D possibly matching TRBD1 (6 bases). The CDR3 extends over 14 amino acids. CDR1 SNHLY and CDR2 FYNNEI come from the germline V gene. V lost 6 bases and J 8 bases, leaving 17 bases between the germline ends. CDR3 coding DNA: TGTGCCAGCAGACGCCAGGGGTTAGGTGATGAGCAGTTCTTC. Its protein is CASRRQGLGDEQFF. Using reference TRBV2 and TRBJ2-1 for the parts outside the CDR3, the full variable domain is EPEVTQTPSHQVTQMGQEVILRCVPISNHLYFYWYRQILGQKVEFLVSFYNNEISEKSEIFDDQFSVERPDGSNFTLKIRSTKLEDSAMYFCASRRQGLGDEQFFGPGTRLTVL.

The gene calls are TRBV4-3 and TRBJ2-1; TRBD2 matches 7 bases. The CDR3 totals 19 residues. V shed 1 base, J shed 6 bases, and the junction held 18 bases outside the gene matches. Germline CDR1 LGHNA, CDR2 YSLEER. CDR3 protein: CASSQGGTLGRGRANEQFF. CDR3 nucleotides: TGCGCCAGCAGCCAAGGGGGAACCTTAGGGAGGGGAAGGGCCAATGAGCAGTTCTTC.

The chain recombines TRBV7-2 with TRBJ2-5; TRBD2 matches 12 bases. Germline-derived CDR1 and CDR2 are SGHTA and FQGNSA. Germline trimming cut 5 bases from V and 5 bases from J; bases unmatched to any gene: 9. The CDR3 has 16 residues. The CDR3 DNA reads as TGTGCCAGCAGCCCAACTAGCGGGGGGTTCGGGGAGACCCAGTACTTC. Encoded protein: CASSPTSGGFGETQYF.

The rearrangement links TRBV10-3 to TRBJ2-7, with unresolved D. Looked up from germline, CDR1 is ENHRY and CDR2 is SYGVKD. With 7 bases removed from V and 3 bases from J, the gap between germline ends came to 19 bases. There are 15 residues in the CDR3. The CDR3 loop is CAIKDMGDFNYEQYF. CDR3 DNA: TGTGCCATCAAAGATATGGGCGATTTCAACTACGAGCAGTACTTC.

This chain connects TRBV7-3 to TRBJ2-2; tentatively, D is TRBD1 (5 bases). The V end was cut by 5 bases, the J end by 7 bases, with 11 bases between. The length of the CDR3 is 13 residues. Germline V gene lookup returns CDR1 SGHTA and CDR2 FQGTGA. The CDR3 region is CASSNDRIGELFF. Here the CDR3 DNA reads TGTGCCAGCAGCAACGACAGAATCGGGGAGCTGTTTTTT. The full variable domain, with the rest looked up from reference TRBV7-3 and TRBJ2-2, is GAGVSQTPSNKVTEKGKYVELRCDPISGHTALYWYRQSLGQGPEFLIYFQGTGAADDSGLPNDRFFAVRPEGSVSTLKIQRTERGDSAVYLCASSNDRIGELFFGEGSRLTVL.

CDR3 residues: CAISERTGNTEAFF. The DNA of the CDR3 is TGTGCCATCAGTGAAAGGACAGGGAACACTGAAGCTTTCTTT. The rearrangement joins TRBV10-3 to TRBJ1-1; 7 bases align to TRBD1. V shed 3 bases and J 1 base; nucleotides not matched to a gene: 2. The CDR3 length is 14 residues. CDR1 is ENHRY, CDR2 SYGVKD, per germline.

The rearrangement joins TRBV2 to TRBJ1-5, with TRBD1 matching 7 bases. Germline CDR1 reads SNHLY; CDR2 reads FYNNEI. The junction had 7 bases not matched to a gene; V was cut back by 7 bases and J by 1 base. This CDR3 spans 15 amino acids. CDR3 loop: CASNAGGRSNQPQHF. The CDR3 DNA sequence: TGTGCCAGCAACGCAGGGGGAAGGAGCAATCAGCCCCAGCATTTT.

The V and J genes are TRBV5-1 and TRBJ2-5; TRBD1 might be the D (6 bases). From germline, CDR1 is SGHRS and CDR2 YFSETQ. V gave up 3 bases and J gave up 2 bases, with 14 bases separating them. This CDR3 has 15 amino acids. This CDR3 is CASSSPGQPQETQYF. In DNA form, the CDR3 reads TGCGCCAGCAGCTCTCCGGGACAACCTCAAGAGACCCAGTACTTC. Full variable domain (outside the CDR3, taken from reference TRBV5-1 and TRBJ2-5): KAGVTQTPRYLIKTRGQQVTLSCSPISGHRSVSWYQQTPGQGLQFLFEYFSETQRNKGNFPGRFSGRQFSNSRSEMNVSTLELGDSALYLCASSSPGQPQETQYFGPGTRLLVL.

The DNA for the CDR3 is TGTGCCAGCAGCTCCGGGACACCAAACTATAATTCACCCCTCCACTTT. This gives the protein CASSSGTPNYNSPLHF. This rearrangement joins TRBV5-8 to TRBJ1-6, with D perhaps TRBD1 (6 bases). V gave up 3 bases and J gave up 3 bases, with 13 bases separating them. CDR1 and CDR2 (germline): SGHTS, YDEGEE. This CDR3 has 16 amino acids. Based on the CDR3 plus reference TRBV5-8 and TRBJ1-6, the full variable domain is EAGVTQSPTHLIKTRGQQATLRCSPISGHTSVYWYQQALGLGLQFLLWYDEGEERNRGNFPPRFSGRQFPNYSSELNVNALELEDSALYLCASSSGTPNYNSPLHFGNGTRLTVT.

The V call is TRBV5-6, the J call TRBJ2-1; 9 nucleotides match TRBD2. Germline values: CDR1 SGHDT, CDR2 YYEEEE. The CDR3 is 16 residues long. Trimming removed 4 bases from V and 2 bases from J; junction bases left unmatched: 7. CDR3 amino acids: CASSPGLATTYNEQFF. The CDR3 DNA is TGTGCCAGCAGCCCGGGACTAGCCACCACCTACAATGAGCAGTTCTTC.